This TCR beta chain derives from a study of blood T cell repertoires in COVID-19. Study summary: From the United States, Italy and Spain came samples of acute and convalescent COVID-19.

The Seattle site enrolled patients during active infection and followed them longitudinally. Original methodology: Nucleated cell number was recorded as an estimate derived from reference gene primer amplification. The repertoire was sequenced with immunoSEQ multiplex PCR; TCRdb's copy has only in-frame clones and lacks some. That table is the source of V, J and clone size, and D and trimming were worked out from the DNA. The sample includes 200,000 to 250,000 clones, 82% seen only once; the top ten take under 8.5%. The source material was peripheral blood. The receptor was isolated from a woman of 80 years or more with COVID-19, enrolled during active disease.

CDR3 nucleotide sequence: TGCGCCAGCAGCGGAGTACTGAACACTGAAGCTTTCTTT. As protein: CASSGVLNTEAFF. J is TRBJ1-1 and V is TRBV5-1, with unresolved D. The CDR3 runs to 13 residues. Trimming removed 4 bases from V and 0 bases from J, with 7 bases in between. CDR1 is SGHRS, CDR2 YFSETQ, per germline.